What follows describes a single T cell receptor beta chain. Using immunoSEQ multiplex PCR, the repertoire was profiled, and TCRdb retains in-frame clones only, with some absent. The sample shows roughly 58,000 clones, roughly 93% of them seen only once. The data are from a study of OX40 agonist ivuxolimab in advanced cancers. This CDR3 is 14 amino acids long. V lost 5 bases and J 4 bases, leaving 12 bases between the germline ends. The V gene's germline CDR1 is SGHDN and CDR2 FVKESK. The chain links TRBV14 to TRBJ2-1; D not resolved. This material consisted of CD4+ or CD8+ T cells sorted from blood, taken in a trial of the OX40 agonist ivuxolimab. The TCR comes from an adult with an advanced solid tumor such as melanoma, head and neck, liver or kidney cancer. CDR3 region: CASSSRLVYNEQFF. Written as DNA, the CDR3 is TGTGCCAGCAGCTCTCGACTGGTATACAATGAGCAGTTCTTC. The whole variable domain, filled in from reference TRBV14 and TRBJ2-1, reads EAGVTQFPSHSVIEKGQTVTLRCDPISGHDNLYWYRRVMGKEIKFLLHFVKESKQDESGMPNNRFLAERTGGTYSTLKVQPAELEDSGVYFCASSSRLVYNEQFFGPGTRLTVL.